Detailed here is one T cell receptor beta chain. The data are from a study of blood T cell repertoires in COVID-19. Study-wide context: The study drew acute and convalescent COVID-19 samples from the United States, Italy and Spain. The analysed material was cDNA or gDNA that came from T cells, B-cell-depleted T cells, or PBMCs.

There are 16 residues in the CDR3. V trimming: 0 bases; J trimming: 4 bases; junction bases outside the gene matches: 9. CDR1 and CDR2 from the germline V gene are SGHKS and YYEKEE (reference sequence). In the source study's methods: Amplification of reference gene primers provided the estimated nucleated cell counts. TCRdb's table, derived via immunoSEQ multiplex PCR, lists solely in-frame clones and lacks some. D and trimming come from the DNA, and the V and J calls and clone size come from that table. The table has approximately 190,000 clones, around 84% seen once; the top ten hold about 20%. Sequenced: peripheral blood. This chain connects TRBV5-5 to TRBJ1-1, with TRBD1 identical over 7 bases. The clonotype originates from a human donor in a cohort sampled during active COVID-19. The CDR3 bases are TGTGCCAGCAGCTTGGGACAGGGAGTCGGTTCCACTGAAGCTTTCTTT. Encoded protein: CASSLGQGVGSTEAFF.